The entry below describes one T cell receptor (beta chain). Antigen specificity is unknown. Sequencing used immunoSEQ multiplex PCR; TCRdb keeps in-frame clones, though not all of them. The sample records 20,000 to 30,000 clones, approximately 67% being singletons. Time point given: cycle 4 day 1 (C4D1), after five to seven weeks of nivolumab. Exposure to brentuximab vedotin varied, and each patient had relapsed following autologous stem cell transplantation. This record belongs to a study of PD-1 blockade in classical Hodgkin lymphoma. Broader study findings: Healthy donors reportedly exceeded newly diagnosed patients in baseline TCR diversity.

Trimming took 4 bases from V and 6 from J, leaving 9 bases between them. Per germline, CDR1 SGHTA and CDR2 FQGNSA. This CDR3 is built from 12 residues. The specimen was peripheral blood mononuclear cells (PBMCs), collected before the fourth cycle of nivolumab. This sequence joins TRBV7-2 and TRBJ1-1; D gene unclear. This receptor was obtained from a human donor with classical Hodgkin lymphoma. CDR3 nucleotides: TGTGCCAGCAGCTCTGGTGGGGCTGAAGCTTTCTTT. Its protein product is CASSSGGAEAFF.